One sample yielded the 15 T cell receptor beta chains listed below, sequenced in a study of CD8+CD57+ T cells in acquired aplastic anemia. Genomic DNA was employed as the template in profiling TCR beta VDJ and CDR3. TCRdb called the reads again in MiXCR, with one record for every CDR3 protein. The sample lists 310,000 or so distinct CDR3 sequences; 56% were seen once. For sequencing, patients were chosen who had shown expansion of CD8+CD57+ cells by flow cytometry. The sample comprised sorted CD4+, CD8+, or CD8+CD57+ T cells (not recorded which) from PBMCs. The source is a human donor with aplastic anemia.

The chain uses TRBV27 and TRBJ2-7; weak D call: TRBD2 (5 bases). The CDR3 spans 13 residues. V was pared by 0 bases and J by 7 bases, with 10 bases between. Germline V gene sequence: CDR1 MNHEY, CDR2 SMNVEV (reference sequence). Written as DNA, the CDR3 is TGTGCCAGCAGTTTATCGCCCGGGGTTGAGCAGTACTTC. It yields the protein CASSLSPGVEQYF.

The chain joins TRBV2 to TRBJ2-5; D not certain. Trimming cost V 7 bases and J 0 bases, with 18 bases left between them. The germline V gene encodes CDR1 SNHLY and CDR2 FYNNEI. This CDR3 region has 16 residues. CDR3 coding DNA: TGTGCCAGCACCGAAGGGCTAGGAGAGTACCAAGAGACCCAGTACTTC. Amino acids: CASTEGLGEYQETQYF.

The rearrangement links TRBV29-1 to TRBJ1-1; no clear D gene. Germline V lookup: CDR1 SQVTM, CDR2 ANQGSEA. CDR3 length: 12 residues. CDR3 sequence (DNA): TGCATCCTCGGACCTGGGAACACTGAAGCTTTCTTT. It yields the protein CILGPGNTEAFF.

The chain employs TRBV15 and TRBJ1-2; no definite D call. CDR1 is LNHNV and CDR2 is YYDKDF in the germline V gene (reference sequence). V lost 0 bases and J lost 7, with 9 bases in between. This CDR3 is built from 13 residues. The CDR3 protein is CATSRDLGSGYTF. The CDR3 DNA reads as TGTGCCACCAGCAGAGATCTTGGGAGTGGCTACACCTTC.

In this sample, this clonotype is medium-sized (0.01 to 0.1%). V and J are TRBV7-7 and TRBJ2-5, with D tentatively TRBD2 (6 bases). The CDR3 has 16 amino acids. With 3 bases removed from V and 2 bases from J, the gap between germline ends came to 16 bases. Germline V gene lookup returns CDR1 SSHAT and CDR2 FNYEAQ (reference sequence). CDR3 sequence reads: CASSLGRLVRQETQYF. The CDR3 region has the DNA TGTGCCAGCAGCTTGGGAAGACTAGTACGGCAAGAGACCCAGTACTTC.

This chain links TRBV24-1 with TRBJ2-7, with 10 positions matching TRBD2. Germline CDR1 KGHDR, CDR2 SFDVKD. The CDR3 is made up of 15 amino acids. J was trimmed by 4 bases and V by 4 bases; bases with no gene match: 6. The CDR3: CATSDGTSEAYEQYV. The CDR3 DNA reads as TGTGCCACCAGTGACGGGACTAGCGAAGCTTACGAGCAGTACGTC.

This clonotype was seen once. This chain links TRBV7-9 with TRBJ2-5; D call uncertain. Trimming removed 2 bases from V and 2 bases from J, with 6 bases in between. Germline V gives CDR1 SEHNR, CDR2 FQNEAQ (reference sequence). This CDR3 contains 13 residues. CDR3 protein: CASSLQLQETQYF. In nucleotides, the CDR3 is TGTGCCAGCAGCTTACAATTACAAGAGACCCAGTACTTC.

CDR3 sequence reads: CATSDRNQPQHF. The CDR3 coding sequence is TGTGCCACCAGTGATAGGAATCAGCCCCAGCATTTT. The chain is built from TRBV24-1 and TRBJ1-5; no clear D. Germline V gives CDR1 KGHDR, CDR2 SFDVKD. Trimming cost V 3 bases and J 4 bases, with 3 bases left between them. The length of the CDR3 is 12 residues.

The rearrangement uses TRBV5-1 and TRBJ1-2; 7 bases are shared with TRBD1. The CDR3 runs 15 residues. Germline CDR1 SGHRS, CDR2 YFSETQ. After removal of 4 bases from V and 1 base from J, the junction contained 7 bases not matched to a gene. The CDR3 DNA follows: TGCGCCAGCAGCGCCCGGGACAGCGATAACTATGGCTACACCTTC. This gives the protein CASSARDSDNYGYTF.

This clonotype showed up just once. A read error is likely, as this CDR3 ends without the conserved phenylalanine or tryptophan. The J gene is TRBJ2-2, the V gene TRBV10-3; weak D call: TRBD2 (6 bases). With 2 bases removed from V and 4 bases from J, the gap between germline ends came to 17 bases. This CDR3 is built from 17 residues. CDR1 ENHRY and CDR2 SYGVKD come from the germline V gene. Here the CDR3 DNA reads TGTGCCATCAGTGAGCCCCGGGACTTCCTGAGCACCGGGGAGCTGTTTCTT. Amino acid sequence: CAISEPRDFLSTGELFL.

This clonotype was seen repeatedly, ten times or more. The rearrangement links TRBV9 to TRBJ1-1; 7 nucleotides line up with TRBD1. The germline CDR1 and CDR2 sequences are SGDLS and YYNGEE. Losses at the gene ends were 0 bases for V and 4 bases for J; bases not matched to a gene: 6. CDR3 length: 15 amino acids. The CDR3 is CASSVEGAGTTEAFF. DNA for the CDR3: TGTGCCAGCAGCGTAGAGGGGGCAGGGACCACTGAAGCTTTCTTT.

This rearrangement joins TRBV2 to TRBJ2-7; unclear D gene. Germline V CDR1 and CDR2: SNHLY, FYNNEI. The V end lost 1 base, the J end lost 4 bases, and 11 bases lay between the germline ends. This CDR3 has 14 residues. CDR3 nucleotides: TGTGCCAGCAGTGAAGAAGGGCTTTCATACGAGCAGTACTTC. It encodes CASSEEGLSYEQYF.

This sequence joins TRBV10-3 and TRBJ2-7; TRBD2 matches at 7 bases. CDR1 is ENHRY and CDR2 is SYGVKD in the germline V gene. Trimming cost V 10 bases and J 4 bases; bases outside gene matches: 10. The CDR3 is 13 residues long. In DNA form, the CDR3 reads TGTGCCACCCGGGAGGAGACGGAATACGAGCAGTACTTC. Amino acid sequence: CATREETEYEQYF.

The chain employs TRBV13 and TRBJ2-3; 14 bases map to TRBD2. V lost 5 bases, J lost 1 base, and 5 bases stayed unmatched. CDR1 PRHDT and CDR2 FYEKMQ come from the germline V gene (reference sequence). The CDR3 extends over 17 amino acids. CDR3: CASSGRTSGGRTDTQYF. CDR3 bases: TGTGCCAGCAGCGGGAGGACTAGCGGGGGGCGCACAGATACGCAGTATTTT.

Concerning this clonotype itself: The limits of the CDR3 on the DNA are not certain, so only TCRdb's listed CDR3 is given. This chain connects TRBV15 to TRBJ2-3; TRBD1 is the table's D call, not checked against the DNA. Germline values: CDR1 LNHNV, CDR2 YYDKDF (reference sequence). The CDR3 length equals 21 residues, ends included. CDR3 residues: CATSRVGFGAFGQKSTDTQCF.